The entry below gives a single T cell receptor (beta chain) sequence along with its context. Its antigen remains unidentified. This sample stems from a study of T cell responses to AZD1222 COVID-19 vaccine. Per the germline V gene, CDR1 is SEHNR and CDR2 is FQNEAQ (reference sequence). CDR3 size: 12 residues. Trimming took off 5 bases at V and 6 bases at J, with 8 bases between the two ends. This table comes from immunoSEQ multiplex PCR, and its TCRdb copy is limited to in-frame clones, with some not included. The sample lists 120,000 to 150,000 clones; about 92% were seen once. Regarding the study as a whole: Among those given AZD1222, only six were seropositive at baseline. Spike-specific TCR depth and breadth grew after two AZD1222 doses. Donors in the cohort were predominantly white British and more often female, and clonal diversity was possibly underestimated. Nearly half of the spike-specific TCRs reportedly recognize variant regions that carry no mutations.

This chain uses TRBV7-9 with TRBJ1-5; maybe TRBD1 (6 bases). Sequences were derived from peripheral blood, sampled on day 0 of MenACWY control vaccination. This TCR was recovered from an adult in good health. CDR3 in DNA: TGTGCCAGCAGCCTCAGGGGTCAGCCCCAGCATTTT. As protein: CASSLRGQPQHF.